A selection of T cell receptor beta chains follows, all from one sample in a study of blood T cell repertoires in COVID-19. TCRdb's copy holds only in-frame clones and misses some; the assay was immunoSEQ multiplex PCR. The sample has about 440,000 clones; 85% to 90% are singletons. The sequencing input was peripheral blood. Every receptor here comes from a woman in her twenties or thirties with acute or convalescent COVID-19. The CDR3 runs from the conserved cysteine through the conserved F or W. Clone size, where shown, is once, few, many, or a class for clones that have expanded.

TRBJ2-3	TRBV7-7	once	CASSLGTSGGSVQYF
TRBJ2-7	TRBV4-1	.	CASSPGQSTEQYF
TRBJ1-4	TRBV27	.	CASSLVTGFELFF
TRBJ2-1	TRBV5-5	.	CASSLEGSGGSKNEQFF
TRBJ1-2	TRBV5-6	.	CASSFRVGHGYTF
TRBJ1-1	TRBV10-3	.	CAISLTANTEAFF
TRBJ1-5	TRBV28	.	CASRSGTGGNQPQHF
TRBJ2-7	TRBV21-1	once	CASSKGWTELTYEQYF
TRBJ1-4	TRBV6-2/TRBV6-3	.	CASSSLDRGREEKLFF
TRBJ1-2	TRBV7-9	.	CASSLDIPYGYTF
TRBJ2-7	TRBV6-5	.	CASSYSVSLSYEQYF
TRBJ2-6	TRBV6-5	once	CASRNSGANVLTF
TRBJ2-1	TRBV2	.	CASRKTDSSYNEQFF
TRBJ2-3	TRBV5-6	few	CASSLSGSRTDTQYF
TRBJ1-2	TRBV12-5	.	CASGFSPQTGNGYTF
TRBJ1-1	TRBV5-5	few	CASSNNLNTEAFF
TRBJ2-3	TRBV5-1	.	CASGEQGRPDTQYF
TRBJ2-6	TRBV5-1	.	CASTRSSSGANVLTF
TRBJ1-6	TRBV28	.	CASSTWKRSPLHF
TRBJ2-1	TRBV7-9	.	CASSVIDIGIDEQFF
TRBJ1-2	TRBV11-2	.	CASSLTPGGVGYGYTF
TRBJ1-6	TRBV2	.	CASSDSAGYNSPLHF
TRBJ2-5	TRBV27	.	CASSPRDSVKTQYF
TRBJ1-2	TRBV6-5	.	CASIPGQERNYGYTF
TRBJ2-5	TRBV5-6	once	CASSQVGRQETQYF
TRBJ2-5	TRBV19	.	CASSILGGGETQYF
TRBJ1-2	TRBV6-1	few	CASSDNPDYYGYTF
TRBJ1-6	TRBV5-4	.	CASSLWTGPNSPLHF
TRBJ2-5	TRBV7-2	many	CASTYRVQETQYF
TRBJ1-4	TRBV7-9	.	CASTETQDPNEKLFF
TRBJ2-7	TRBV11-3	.	CASSLGSGGSYEQYF
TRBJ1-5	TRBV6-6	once	CASSSQGDPNQPQHF
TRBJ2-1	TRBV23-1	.	CASSCIGANEQFF
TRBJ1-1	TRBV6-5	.	CASSWQGNTEAFF
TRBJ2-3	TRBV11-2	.	CASSLGQPTDTQYF
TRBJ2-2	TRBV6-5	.	CASFQEANTGELFF